This TCR beta chain is from a study of low-dose radiotherapy and immunotherapy resistance in tumors. Alpha- and beta-chain coverage of first-strand cDNA came from TRAV- and TRBV-specific primers. The authors ran around 22 PCR cycles to amplify TCRs with a constant-region primer and V-primer adapter. TCRdb recomputed calls from the reads with MiXCR, one row per CDR3 protein. Found here are some 71,000 distinct CDR3 sequences, roughly 30% of them singletons; the top ten hold roughly 11%. The CDR3 contains 11 residues. Trimming pared 7 bases from V and 5 bases from J, leaving 8 bases between. In its sample, this clonotype was seen many times. Time point specified: before trial treatment.

This TCR derives from a female donor with ovarian cancer. The chain is built from TRBV12-3 or TRBV12-4 and TRBJ2-5; possibly TRBD1 for D (5 bases). Here the sequenced sample was PBMCs, taken before treatment. The chain's CDR3 is CASTQGETQYF. In DNA form, the CDR3 reads TGTGCCAGCACCCAGGGCGAGACCCAGTACTTC.